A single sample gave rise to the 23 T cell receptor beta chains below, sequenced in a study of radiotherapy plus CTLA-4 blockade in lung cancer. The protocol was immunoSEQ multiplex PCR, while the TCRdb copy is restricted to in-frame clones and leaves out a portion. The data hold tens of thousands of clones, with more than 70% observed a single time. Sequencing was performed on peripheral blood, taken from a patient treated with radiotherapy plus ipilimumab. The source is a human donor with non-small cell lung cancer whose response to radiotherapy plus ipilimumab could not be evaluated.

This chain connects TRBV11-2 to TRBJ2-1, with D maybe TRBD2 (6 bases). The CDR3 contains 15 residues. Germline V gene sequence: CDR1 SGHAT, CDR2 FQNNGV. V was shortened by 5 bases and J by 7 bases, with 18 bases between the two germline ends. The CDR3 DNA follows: TGTGCCAGCAGCGCCCCGGGACTCCCTTTTAATGAGCAGTTCTTC. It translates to CASSAPGLPFNEQFF.

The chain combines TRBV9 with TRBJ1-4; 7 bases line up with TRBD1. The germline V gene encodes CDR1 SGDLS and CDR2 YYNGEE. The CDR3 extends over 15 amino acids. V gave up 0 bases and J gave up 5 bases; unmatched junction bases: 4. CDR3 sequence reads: CASSVGGQLNEKLFF. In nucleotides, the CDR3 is TGTGCCAGCAGCGTAGGGGGACAGCTAAATGAAAAACTGTTTTTT.

CDR3 protein: CASSKTGPQETQYF. CDR3 nucleotide sequence: TGTGCCAGCAGCAAGACAGGACCGCAAGAGACCCAGTACTTC. The J gene is TRBJ2-5, the V gene TRBV7-6, with D perhaps TRBD1 (6 bases). The CDR3 is 14 residues long. V was pared by 5 bases and J by 2 bases, with 12 bases between. Germline CDR1 is SGHVS and CDR2 is FNYEAQ.

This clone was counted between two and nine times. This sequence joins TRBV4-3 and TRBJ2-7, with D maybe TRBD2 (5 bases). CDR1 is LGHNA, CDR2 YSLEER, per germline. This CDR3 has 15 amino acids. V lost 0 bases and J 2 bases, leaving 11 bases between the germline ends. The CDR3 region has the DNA TGCGCCAGCAGCCAAGATACGGCGGGCGCCTACGAGCAGTACTTC. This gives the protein CASSQDTAGAYEQYF.

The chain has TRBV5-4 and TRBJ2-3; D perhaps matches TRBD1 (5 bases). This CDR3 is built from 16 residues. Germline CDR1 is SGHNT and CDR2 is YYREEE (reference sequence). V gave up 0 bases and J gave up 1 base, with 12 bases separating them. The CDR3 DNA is TGTGCCAGCAGCTTGGCCCCAGGGCGAGGCACAGATACGCAGTATTTT. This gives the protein CASSLAPGRGTDTQYF.

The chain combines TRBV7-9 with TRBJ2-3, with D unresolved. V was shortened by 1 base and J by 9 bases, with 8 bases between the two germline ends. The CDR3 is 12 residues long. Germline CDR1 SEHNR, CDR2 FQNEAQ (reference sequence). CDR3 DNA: TGTGCCAGCAGCTTAGAGGTGGGCACGCAGTATTTT. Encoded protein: CASSLEVGTQYF.

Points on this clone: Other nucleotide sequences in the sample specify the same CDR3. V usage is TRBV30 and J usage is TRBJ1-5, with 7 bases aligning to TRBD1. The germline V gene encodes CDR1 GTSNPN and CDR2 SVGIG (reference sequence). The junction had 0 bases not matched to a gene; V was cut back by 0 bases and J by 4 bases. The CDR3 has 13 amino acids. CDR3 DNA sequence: TGTGCCTGGAGTGTACAGGGGAATCAGCCCCAGCATTTT. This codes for CAWSVQGNQPQHF.

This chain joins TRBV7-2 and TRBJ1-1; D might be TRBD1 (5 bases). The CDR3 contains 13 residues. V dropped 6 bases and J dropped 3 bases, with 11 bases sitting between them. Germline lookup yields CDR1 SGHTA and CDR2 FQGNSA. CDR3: CASSLRQYTEAFF. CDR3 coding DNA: TGTGCCAGCAGTCTCCGACAGTACACTGAAGCTTTCTTT.

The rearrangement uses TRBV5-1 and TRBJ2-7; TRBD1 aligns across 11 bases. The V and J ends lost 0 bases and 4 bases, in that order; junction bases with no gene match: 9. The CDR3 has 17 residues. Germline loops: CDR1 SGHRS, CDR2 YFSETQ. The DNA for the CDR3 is TGCGCCAGCAGCTTGGCCCCTGGACAGGGGGCGAGGTACGAGCAGTACTTC. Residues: CASSLAPGQGARYEQYF. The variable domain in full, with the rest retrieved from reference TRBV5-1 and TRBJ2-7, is KAGVTQTPRYLIKTRGQQVTLSCSPISGHRSVSWYQQTPGQGLQFLFEYFSETQRNKGNFPGRFSGRQFSNSRSEMNVSTLELGDSALYLCASSLAPGQGARYEQYFGPGTRLTVT.

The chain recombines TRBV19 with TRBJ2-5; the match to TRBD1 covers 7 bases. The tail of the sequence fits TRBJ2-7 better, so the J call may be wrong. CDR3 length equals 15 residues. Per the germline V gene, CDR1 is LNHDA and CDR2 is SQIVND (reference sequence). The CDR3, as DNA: TGTGCCAGTAGTGCCCCGGGACAGTCCATCTACGAGCAGTACTTC. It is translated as CASSAPGQSIYEQYF.

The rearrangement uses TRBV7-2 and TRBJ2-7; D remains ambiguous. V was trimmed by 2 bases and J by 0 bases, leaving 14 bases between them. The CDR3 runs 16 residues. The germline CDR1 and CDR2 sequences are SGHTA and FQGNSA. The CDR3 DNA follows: TGTGCCAGCAGCTTATTAATGGGCAGCTCCTCCTACGAGCAGTACTTC. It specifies CASSLLMGSSSYEQYF.

CDR3 loop: CASMGDRLGNQPQHF. CDR3 sequence (DNA): TGTGCCAGCATGGGTGACAGGTTGGGCAATCAGCCCCAGCATTTT. The chain uses TRBV6-1 and TRBJ1-5, with D possibly TRBD1 on 6 matching bases. V lost 7 bases and J lost 2, with 15 bases in between. CDR1 MNHNS and CDR2 SASEGT come from the germline V gene. The CDR3 spans 15 residues.

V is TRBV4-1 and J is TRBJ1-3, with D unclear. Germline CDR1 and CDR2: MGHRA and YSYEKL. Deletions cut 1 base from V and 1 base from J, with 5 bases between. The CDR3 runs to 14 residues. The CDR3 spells CASSQGRSGNTIYF. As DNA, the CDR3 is TGCGCCAGCAGCCAAGGGAGGTCTGGAAACACCATATATTTT.

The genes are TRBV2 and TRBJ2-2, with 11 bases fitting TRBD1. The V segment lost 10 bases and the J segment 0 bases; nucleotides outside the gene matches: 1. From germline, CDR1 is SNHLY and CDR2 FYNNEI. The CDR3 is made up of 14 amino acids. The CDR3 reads CATGQGANTGELFF. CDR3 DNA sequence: TGTGCCACGGGACAGGGGGCGAACACCGGGGAGCTGTTTTTT.

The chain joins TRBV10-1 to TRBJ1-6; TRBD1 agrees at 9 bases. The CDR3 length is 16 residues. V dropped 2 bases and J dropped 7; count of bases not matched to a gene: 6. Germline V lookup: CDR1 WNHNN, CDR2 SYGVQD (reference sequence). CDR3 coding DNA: TGCGCCAGCAGTGAGCTACAGGGGGCCCTAAATTCACCCCTCCACTTT. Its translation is CASSELQGALNSPLHF.

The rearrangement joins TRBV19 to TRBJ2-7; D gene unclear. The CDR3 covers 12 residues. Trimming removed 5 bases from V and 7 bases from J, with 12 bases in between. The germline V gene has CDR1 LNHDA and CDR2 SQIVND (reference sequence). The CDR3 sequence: CASSAGLTEQYF. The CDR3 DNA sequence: TGTGCCAGTAGTGCCGGTTTGACTGAGCAGTACTTC.

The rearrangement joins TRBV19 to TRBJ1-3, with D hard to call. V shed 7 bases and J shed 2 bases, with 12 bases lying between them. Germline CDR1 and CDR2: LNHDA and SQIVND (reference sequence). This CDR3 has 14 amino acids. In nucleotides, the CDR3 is TGTGCCAGTATGGAGGACGGGGCTGGAAACACCATATATTTT. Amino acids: CASMEDGAGNTIYF.

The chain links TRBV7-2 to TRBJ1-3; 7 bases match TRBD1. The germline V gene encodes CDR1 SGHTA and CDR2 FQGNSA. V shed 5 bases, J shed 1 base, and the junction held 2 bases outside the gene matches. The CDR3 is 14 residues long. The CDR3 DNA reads TGTGCCAGCAGCCCACAGGGGTCTGGAAACACCATATATTTT. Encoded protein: CASSPQGSGNTIYF.

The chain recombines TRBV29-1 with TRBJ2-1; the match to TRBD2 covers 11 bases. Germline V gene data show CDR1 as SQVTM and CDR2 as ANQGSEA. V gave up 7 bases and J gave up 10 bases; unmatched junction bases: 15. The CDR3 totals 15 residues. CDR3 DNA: TGCAGCGCCGTGGGGGTTACTAGCGGGGGAGGCGAGCAGTTCTTC. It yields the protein CSAVGVTSGGGEQFF.

The CDR3 DNA follows: TGTGCCAGCAGCCTGGGACTAGCGGTAGTCCAAGAGACCCAGTACTTC. Its protein is CASSLGLAVVQETQYF. This chain uses TRBV7-9 with TRBJ2-5; the match to TRBD2 covers 11 bases. The CDR3 spans 16 residues. With 5 bases clipped from V and 1 base from J, the junction kept 6 bases outside the gene matches. From germline, CDR1 is SEHNR and CDR2 FQNEAQ (reference sequence).

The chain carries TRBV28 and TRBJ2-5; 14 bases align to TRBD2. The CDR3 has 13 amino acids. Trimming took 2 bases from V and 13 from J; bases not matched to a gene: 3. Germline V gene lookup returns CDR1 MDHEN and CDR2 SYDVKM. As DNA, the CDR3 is TGTGCCAGCAGTTTACCCGGGACTAGCGGGGGGTACTTC. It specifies CASSLPGTSGGYF.

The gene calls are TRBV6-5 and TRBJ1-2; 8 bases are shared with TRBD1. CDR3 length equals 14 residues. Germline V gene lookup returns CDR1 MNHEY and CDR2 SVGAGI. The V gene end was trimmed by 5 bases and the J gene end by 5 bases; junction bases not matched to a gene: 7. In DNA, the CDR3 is TGTGCCAGCAGTCTCGGACAGGGAACATATGGCTACACCTTC. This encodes CASSLGQGTYGYTF.

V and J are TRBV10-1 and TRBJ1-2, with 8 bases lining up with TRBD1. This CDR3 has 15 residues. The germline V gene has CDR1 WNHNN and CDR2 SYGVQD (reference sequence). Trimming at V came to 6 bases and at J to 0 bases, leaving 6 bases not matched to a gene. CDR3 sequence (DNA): TGCGCCAGCAGAACAGCAGGGGGCCCTAACTATGGCTACACCTTC. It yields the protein CASRTAGGPNYGYTF.